This is a list of T cell receptor beta chains from one sample in a study of blood T cell repertoires in COVID-19. Generated by immunoSEQ multiplex PCR, the TCRdb table keeps only in-frame clones and is missing some. This table has roughly 63,000 clones, about 74% appearing once. The specimen sequenced was peripheral blood. The receptors originated from a woman older than 75 with acute or convalescent COVID-19. Each CDR3 is given with its conserved first and last residue. The order of the fields is V gene, D gene, J gene, clone size, CDR3 protein, CDR3 DNA. D genes are given only for firm matches. Size is omitted from some rows. Given values are once, few, many or a class for expanded clones.

>TRBV20-1|-|TRBJ1-1|-
CSASGTPTEAFF
TGCAGTGCTAGTGGGACACCGACTGAAGCTTTCTTT
>TRBV4-3|-|TRBJ1-2|-
CASSQGVSRQANYGYTF
TGCGCCAGCAGCCAAGGCGTAAGCAGACAAGCTAACTATGGCTACACCTTC
>TRBV19|TRBD2|TRBJ2-7|-
CASSLTSGSYEQYF
TGTGCCAGTAGTTTGACTAGCGGGAGCTACGAGCAGTACTTC
>TRBV4-3|TRBD2|TRBJ2-2|-
CASKFASGPSTGELFF
TGCGCCAGCAAGTTTGCTAGCGGGCCGAGCACCGGGGAGCTGTTTTTT
>TRBV11-2|TRBD2|TRBJ2-1|-
CASSFGLAGANEQFF
TGTGCCAGCAGCTTCGGACTAGCGGGGGCCAATGAGCAGTTCTTC
>TRBV6-2/TRBV6-3|-|TRBJ2-1|-
CASSLSPDEQFF
TGTGCCAGCAGTTTAAGCCCTGATGAGCAGTTCTTC
>TRBV29-1|-|TRBJ1-4|-
CSVEEGGTNEKLFF
TGCAGCGTTGAAGAAGGAGGGACTAATGAAAAACTGTTTTTT
>TRBV10-3|TRBD1|TRBJ1-2|-
CAIKGQGMGANYGYTF
TGTGCCATCAAAGGACAGGGAATGGGAGCTAACTATGGCTACACCTTC
>TRBV30|TRBD1|TRBJ2-7|-
CAWRTGVEQYF
TGTGCCTGGAGGACAGGGGTCGAGCAGTACTTC
>TRBV6-5|-|TRBJ1-2|-
CASSYSGRAGYGYTF
TGTGCCAGCAGTTACTCGGGGAGGGCCGGCTATGGCTACACCTTC
>TRBV10-1|TRBD2|TRBJ2-7|-
CASSESVLAGVSEQYF
TGCGCCAGCAGTGAGTCAGTTCTAGCGGGCGTCAGCGAGCAGTACTTC
>TRBV5-1|TRBD1|TRBJ1-2|-
CASSQGQGVAGYTF
TGCGCCAGCAGCCAGGGACAGGGGGTAGCTGGCTACACCTTC
>TRBV7-2|TRBD2|TRBJ2-1|-
CASSLGGGLANEQFF
TGTGCCAGCAGCTTAGGAGGGGGACTAGCTAATGAGCAGTTCTTC
>TRBV19|-|TRBJ2-2|-
CASSIVGRNTGELFF
TGTGCCAGTAGTATAGTCGGGAGGAACACCGGGGAGCTGTTTTTT
>TRBV6-2/TRBV6-3|-|TRBJ1-1|-
CASSIRAREAFF
TGTGCCAGCAGTATCAGGGCGAGGGAAGCTTTCTTT
>TRBV2|TRBD1|TRBJ2-3|-
CASRTGTGGTDTQYF
TGTGCCAGCAGGACGGGGACAGGTGGCACAGATACGCAGTATTTT
>TRBV2|TRBD1|TRBJ1-2|-
CASSEDRGPAGSYGYTF
TGTGCCAGCAGTGAAGACAGGGGACCCGCCGGTAGCTATGGCTACACCTTC
>TRBV10-3|TRBD1|TRBJ1-6|-
CAISARQGDSPLHF
TGTGCCATCAGTGCCAGACAGGGTGATTCACCCCTCCACTTT
>TRBV9|TRBD2|TRBJ2-7|-
CASSVGLASEQYF
TGTGCCAGCAGCGTAGGACTAGCGAGTGAGCAGTACTTC
>TRBV29-1|-|TRBJ1-1|-
CSVSRGRIDTEAFF
TGCAGCGTCTCGAGAGGGAGGATTGACACTGAAGCTTTCTTT
>TRBV7-9|-|TRBJ2-7|many
CASSSNDRSGRQYF
TGTGCCAGCAGCTCCAACGACAGGTCTGGTAGGCAGTACTTC
>TRBV7-2|TRBD2|TRBJ2-7|-
CASSTRLAGAYEQYF
TGTGCCAGCAGCACCCGACTAGCGGGAGCCTACGAGCAGTACTTC